Listed here are 25 T cell receptor beta chains from one sample, sequenced in a study of neurological immune-mediated disorders. TCRdb processed the 5' RACE reads anew with MiXCR; each CDR3 protein has one entry. This table holds 60,000 or so distinct CDR3 sequences, roughly 10% found once. The material sequenced was PBMCs. Receptors were obtained from a man between 60 and 75 years old in good health.

This clonotype was seen ten or more times. The V and J genes are TRBV6-5 and TRBJ1-2, with no clear D. The CDR3 extends over 13 amino acids. Trimming left V 0 bases short and J 8 bases short, with 10 bases between. CDR1 is MNHEY and CDR2 is SVGAGI in the germline V gene. The CDR3 nucleotides are TGTGCCAGCAGTTACTCGTTGAGGGAAGGCTACACCTTC. This translates into CASSYSLREGYTF.

Many counts were recorded for this clonotype. The genes are TRBV7-9 and TRBJ2-2, with no clear D. V was pared by 2 bases and J by 2 bases, with 9 bases between. There are 15 residues in the CDR3. The germline V gene encodes CDR1 SEHNR and CDR2 FQNEAQ (reference sequence). The CDR3 region is CASSLRPLNTGELFF. The CDR3 DNA reads as TGTGCCAGCAGCTTACGCCCTCTTAACACCGGGGAGCTGTTTTTT.

This clonotype showed up many times. The chain joins TRBV20-1 to TRBJ1-5; weak D call: TRBD1 (6 bases). Looked up from germline, CDR1 is DFQATT and CDR2 is SNEGSKA (reference sequence). V lost 5 bases, J lost 4 bases, and 9 bases lay in between. The CDR3 is 12 amino acids. CDR3 sequence (DNA): TGCAGTGCTTCACAGGGTAATCAGCCCCAGCATTTT. It encodes CSASQGNQPQHF.

This clonotype was counted ten times or more. This may arise from a read error, as a much more abundant clone is one base away. The gene calls are TRBV7-2 and TRBJ2-1; D gene ambiguous. This CDR3 spans 11 amino acids. V was clipped by 7 bases and J by 4 bases, with 5 bases between them. Per germline, CDR1 SGHTA and CDR2 FQGNSA. The CDR3: CASTFYNEQFF. The CDR3 nucleotides are TGTGCCAGCACCTTTTACAATGAGCAGTTCTTC.

This clonotype was recorded at least ten times. The chain uses TRBV12-3 or TRBV12-4 and TRBJ1-2; a possible D gene is TRBD1 (6 bases). Deletions cut 7 bases from V and 4 bases from J, with 16 bases between. This CDR3 is 14 amino acids long. The DNA for the CDR3 is TGTGCCAGCACCCGGGACAAGACCCTCTATGGCTACACCTTC. Translating it yields CASTRDKTLYGYTF.

This clonotype was counted many times. The rearrangement links TRBV5-1 to TRBJ2-1; 10 nucleotides line up with TRBD2. Germline lookup yields CDR1 SGHRS and CDR2 YFSETQ. This CDR3 is built from 14 residues. The trim removed 4 bases at V and 2 bases at J, leaving 0 bases unmatched. The CDR3 reads CASSSGGAYNEQFF. The CDR3 region has the DNA TGCGCCAGCAGCAGCGGGGGGGCCTACAATGAGCAGTTCTTC.

V usage is TRBV7-2 and J usage is TRBJ1-5, with D possibly being TRBD2 (5 bases). The J call is uncertain, as TRBJ2-3 better fits the DNA end. The germline V gene has CDR1 SGHTA and CDR2 FQGNSA. The CDR3 covers 13 residues. The CDR3 loop reads CASSSRGNQPQYF. The CDR3 DNA sequence: TGTGCCAGCAGCTCCAGAGGGAATCAGCCCCAGTATTTT.

This rearrangement joins TRBV10-3 to TRBJ2-6; the match to TRBD1 covers 12 bases. Germline assignment: CDR1 ENHRY and CDR2 SYGVKD. The ends lost 6 bases at V and 3 bases at J; junction bases unmatched: 6. The CDR3 is 17 amino acids. CDR3 amino acids: CAIRGDRGRDGANVLTF. The CDR3 nucleotides read TGTGCCATCAGGGGGGACAGGGGGCGTGATGGGGCCAACGTCCTGACTTTC.

This clonotype has ten or more counts. CDR3 in amino acids: CASSLDGGQTF. The CDR3, as DNA: TGCGCCAGCAGCTTGGATGGGGGGCAGACCTTC. The chain has TRBV5-1 and TRBJ1-2; a weak D match, TRBD1 (6 bases). Between the trimmed V and J ends, which lost 0 bases and 14 bases, there was a span of 11 bases. The CDR3 covers 11 residues. CDR1 is SGHRS, CDR2 YFSETQ, per germline.

This clonotype was seen many times. V usage is TRBV7-2 and J usage is TRBJ1-5; the match to TRBD1 covers 8 bases. The trim removed 1 base at V and 6 bases at J, leaving 5 bases unmatched. The germline gives CDR1 SGHTA, CDR2 FQGNSA. The CDR3 is 15 residues long. The CDR3 loop is CASSLGTGIGQPQHF. The CDR3 nucleotides are TGTGCCAGCAGCTTAGGGACAGGGATCGGTCAGCCCCAGCATTTT.

This clonotype was detected ten times or more. The chain has TRBV15 and TRBJ2-5; tentatively, D is TRBD1 (8 bases). Germline V gives CDR1 LNHNV, CDR2 YYDKDF (reference sequence). The V end was cut by 1 base, the J end by 5 bases, with 14 bases between. The CDR3 runs 15 residues. CDR3: CATSRGSGDRETQYF. For the CDR3, the DNA is TGTGCCACCAGCAGAGGCAGCGGGGACAGGGAGACCCAGTACTTC.

The sample holds many counts of this clonotype. This sequence joins TRBV5-4 and TRBJ2-5; D is unresolved. The CDR3 has 13 amino acids. The V end was cut by 0 bases, the J end by 5 bases, with 8 bases between. Germline-derived CDR1 and CDR2 are SGHNT and YYREEE (reference sequence). The CDR3 loop is CASSLDSPETQYF. The CDR3, as DNA: TGTGCCAGCAGCTTGGATTCTCCGGAGACCCAGTACTTC.

This clonotype was counted ten times or more. The V gene is TRBV20-1, the J gene TRBJ2-5, with D uncertain. Germline-derived CDR1 and CDR2 are DFQATT and SNEGSKA (reference sequence). V shed 2 bases and J shed 0 bases, with 4 bases lying between them. CDR3 length equals 12 residues. CDR3: CSARLNQETQYF. CDR3 coding DNA: TGCAGTGCTAGACTGAACCAAGAGACCCAGTACTTC.

In its sample, this clonotype was seen many times. CDR3 sequence (DNA): TGCGCCAGCAGCTTGTTGGCTAGCGGAACAGATACGCAGTATTTT. Its translation: CASSLLASGTDTQYF. This chain connects TRBV5-1 to TRBJ2-3, with 7 bases aligning to TRBD2. Germline CDR1 SGHRS, CDR2 YFSETQ. Germline trimming cut 1 base from V and 3 bases from J; bases unmatched to any gene: 5. The CDR3 runs 15 residues. The full variable domain, its missing parts supplied by reference TRBV5-1 and TRBJ2-3, is KAGVTQTPRYLIKTRGQQVTLSCSPISGHRSVSWYQQTPGQGLQFLFEYFSETQRNKGNFPGRFSGRQFSNSRSEMNVSTLELGDSALYLCASSLLASGTDTQYFGPGTRLTVL.

This clonotype was picked up many times. The chain employs TRBV29-1 and TRBJ2-3; tentatively, D is TRBD1 (6 bases). CDR1 is SQVTM, CDR2 ANQGSEA, per germline. There are 14 residues in the CDR3. Trimming removed 7 bases at V and 6 bases at J, with 20 bases between. The CDR3 is CSGHAGDGMDTQYF. For the CDR3, the DNA is TGCAGCGGCCACGCAGGGGACGGTATGGATACGCAGTATTTT.

This clonotype occurred many times. V and J are TRBV20-1 and TRBJ2-2; D may be TRBD2 (7 bases). CDR1 DFQATT and CDR2 SNEGSKA come from the germline V gene (reference sequence). The germline V and J ends were trimmed by 3 bases and 4 bases, with 15 bases remaining between them. CDR3 length equals 15 residues. The DNA for the CDR3 is TGCAGTGCTAGGGTTGCGGGGGCGGGCACCGGGGAGCTGTTTTTT. This translates into CSARVAGAGTGELFF.

This clonotype came up many times. The chain uses TRBV5-1 and TRBJ2-3; D unclear. CDR3 length: 14 amino acids. Trimming stripped 3 bases from V and 1 base from J, with 9 bases between. Germline CDR1 reads SGHRS; CDR2 reads YFSETQ. For the CDR3, the DNA is TGCGCCAGCAGCTCGGTGGTGCGCACAGATACGCAGTATTTT. Encoded protein: CASSSVVRTDTQYF. The full variable domain, in which reference TRBV5-1 and TRBJ2-3 provide the parts outside the CDR3, is KAGVTQTPRYLIKTRGQQVTLSCSPISGHRSVSWYQQTPGQGLQFLFEYFSETQRNKGNFPGRFSGRQFSNSRSEMNVSTLELGDSALYLCASSSVVRTDTQYFGPGTRLTVL.

Many counts were recorded for this clonotype. J is TRBJ2-1 and V is TRBV7-2; D perhaps matches TRBD1 (6 bases). The ends were cut back, 4 bases at V and 5 bases at J, with 12 bases in the middle. CDR1 SGHTA and CDR2 FQGNSA come from the germline V gene. The CDR3 has 14 residues. The CDR3 here is CASSSGQPNNEQFF. The CDR3 DNA reads TGTGCCAGCAGCTCCGGACAGCCGAACAATGAGCAGTTCTTC.

Turning to this clonotype: A much larger clone lies one base from this, so it may be a read error. The chain employs TRBV5-5 and TRBJ2-1, with 7 bases lining up with TRBD2. Germline CDR1 SGHKS, CDR2 YYEKEE (reference sequence). The CDR3 totals 16 residues. V lost 7 bases to trimming and J lost 4 bases; unmatched junction nucleotides: 14. The CDR3 is CASYGGEGSGYNEQFF. CDR3 nucleotides: TGTGCCAGCTATGGTGGGGAGGGGTCCGGGTACAATGAGCAGTTCTTC.

The CDR3 DNA reads TGCGCCAGCAGCTTTGAAGGGGGGCCAGGCGGCGGCTACACCTTC. This gives the protein CASSFEGGPGGGYTF. This sequence joins TRBV5-1 and TRBJ1-2; weak D call: TRBD1 (6 bases). There are 15 residues in the CDR3. Trimming stripped 2 bases from V and 8 bases from J, with 19 bases between. Germline loops: CDR1 SGHRS, CDR2 YFSETQ.

This clonotype was picked up many times. This rearrangement joins TRBV15 to TRBJ2-7; maybe TRBD1 (5 bases). The germline CDR1 and CDR2 sequences are LNHNV and YYDKDF (reference sequence). The CDR3 extends over 15 amino acids. V was shortened by 0 bases and J by 2 bases, with 11 bases between the two germline ends. CDR3 DNA: TGTGCCACCAGCAGAGATCCCGGACAAGCCTACGAGCAGTACTTC. Protein product: CATSRDPGQAYEQYF.

This clonotype was counted many times. The chain joins TRBV6-2 or TRBV6-3 to TRBJ2-1; no clear D. V was pared by 1 base and J by 6 bases, with 10 bases between. Germline CDR1 reads MNHEY; CDR2 reads SVGEGT. This CDR3 has 14 amino acids. The CDR3: CASSYYRSINEQFF. The CDR3 DNA reads TGTGCCAGCAGTTACTATCGGTCCATCAATGAGCAGTTCTTC.

This clonotype was counted ten times or more. The chain employs TRBV6-5 and TRBJ1-1; possibly TRBD1 for D (5 bases). The germline V gene encodes CDR1 MNHEY and CDR2 SVGAGI. With 2 bases removed from V and 4 bases from J, the gap between germline ends came to 11 bases. The length of the CDR3 is 14 residues. The DNA of the CDR3 is TGTGCCAGCAGTTACAGGGGAGGTAGCACTGAAGCTTTCTTT. Encoded protein: CASSYRGGSTEAFF.

This clonotype has a count of ten or more. This rearrangement joins TRBV20-1 to TRBJ2-1, with 9 nucleotides matching TRBD1. Trimming at V came to 6 bases and at J to 9 bases, leaving 9 bases not matched to a gene. The length of the CDR3 is 13 residues. The germline CDR1 and CDR2 sequences are DFQATT and SNEGSKA (reference sequence). This CDR3 is CSAPPGQGREQFF. The CDR3 DNA is TGCAGTGCACCCCCGGGACAGGGACGTGAGCAGTTCTTC.

This clonotype was seen many times. A junction boundary mismatches the germline segment, possibly from a read error. The chain links TRBV20-1 to TRBJ2-3; 8 bases agree with TRBD1. The CDR3 consists of 11 residues. CDR1 and CDR2 (germline): DFQATT, SNEGSKA (reference sequence). CDR3 residues: CSVEDRDLLSF. In DNA form, the CDR3 reads TGCAGTGTCGAGGACAGGGATCTCCTATCTTTT.